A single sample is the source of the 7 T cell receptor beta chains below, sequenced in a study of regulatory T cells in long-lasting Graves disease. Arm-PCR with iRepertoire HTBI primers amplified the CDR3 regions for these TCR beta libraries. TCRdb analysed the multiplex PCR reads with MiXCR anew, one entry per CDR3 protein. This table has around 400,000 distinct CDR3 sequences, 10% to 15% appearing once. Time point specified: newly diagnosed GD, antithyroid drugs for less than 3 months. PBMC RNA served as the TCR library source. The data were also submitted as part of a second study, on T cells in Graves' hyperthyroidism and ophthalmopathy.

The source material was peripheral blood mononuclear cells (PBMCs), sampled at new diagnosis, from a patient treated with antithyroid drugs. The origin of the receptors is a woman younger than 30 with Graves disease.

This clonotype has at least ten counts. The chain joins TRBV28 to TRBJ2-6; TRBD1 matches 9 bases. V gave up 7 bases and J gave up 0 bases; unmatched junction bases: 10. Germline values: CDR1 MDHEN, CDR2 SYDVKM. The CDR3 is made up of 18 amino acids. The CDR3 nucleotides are TGTGCCAGCACCCGGGTTGGGACAGGGTCCTCTGGGGCCAACGTCCTGACTTTC. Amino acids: CASTRVGTGSSGANVLTF.

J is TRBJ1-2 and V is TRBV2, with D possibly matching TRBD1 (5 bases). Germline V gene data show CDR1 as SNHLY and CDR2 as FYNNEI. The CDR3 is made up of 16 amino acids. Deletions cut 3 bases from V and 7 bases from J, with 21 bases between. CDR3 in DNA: TGTGCCAGCAGTGACCTGGGCTCGGGGGGAGGAGGTGGCTACACCTTC. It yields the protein CASSDLGSGGGGGYTF.

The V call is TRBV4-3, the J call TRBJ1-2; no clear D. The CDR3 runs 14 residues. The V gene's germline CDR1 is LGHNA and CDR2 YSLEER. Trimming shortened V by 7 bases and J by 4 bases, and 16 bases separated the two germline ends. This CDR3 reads CASTLYGSGYGYTF. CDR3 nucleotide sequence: TGCGCCAGCACCCTCTACGGAAGCGGCTATGGCTACACCTTC.

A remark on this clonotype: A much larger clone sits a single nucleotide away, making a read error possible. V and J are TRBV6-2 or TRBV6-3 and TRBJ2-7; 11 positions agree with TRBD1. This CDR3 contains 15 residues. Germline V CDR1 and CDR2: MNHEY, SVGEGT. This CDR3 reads CASRRDRGGSYEQHF. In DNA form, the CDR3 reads TGTGCCAGCAGAAGGGACAGGGGGGGATCCTACGAGCAGCACTTC.

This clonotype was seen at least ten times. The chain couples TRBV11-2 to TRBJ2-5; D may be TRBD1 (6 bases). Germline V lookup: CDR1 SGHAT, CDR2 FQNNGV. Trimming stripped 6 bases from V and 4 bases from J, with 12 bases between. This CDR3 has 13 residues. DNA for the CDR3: TGTGCCAGCAGTTACAGGGCGCGAGAGACCCAGTACTTC. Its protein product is CASSYRARETQYF.

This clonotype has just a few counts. CDR3 bases: TGCGCCAGCAGCCCATTCAGGGTACTGGGCACTGAAGCTTTCTTT. This sequence encodes CASSPFRVLGTEAFF. The rearrangement uses TRBV4-1 and TRBJ1-1; tentative D call: TRBD1 (5 bases). The germline V gene has CDR1 MGHRA and CDR2 YSYEKL. The CDR3 consists of 15 residues. The V gene lost 4 bases and the J gene lost 4 bases, with 16 bases spanning the gap.

Here the CDR3 reads CAWTITGTVIHNYGYTF. The CDR3 DNA follows: TGTGCCTGGACGATCACCGGGACAGTGATCCACAACTATGGCTACACCTTC. The V call is TRBV30, the J call TRBJ1-2; TRBD1 aligns across 7 bases. The CDR3 totals 17 residues. The V gene's germline CDR1 is GTSNPN and CDR2 SVGIG (reference sequence). Trimming at V came to 4 bases and at J to 2 bases, leaving 16 bases not matched to a gene. Complete variable domain (other parts from reference TRBV30 and TRBJ1-2): SQTIHQWPATLVQPVGSPLSLECTVEGTSNPNLYWYRQAAGRGLQLLFYSVGIGQISSEVPQNLSASRPQDRQFILSSKKLLLSDSGFYLCAWTITGTVIHNYGYTFGSGTRLTVV.